This T cell receptor (beta chain) stems from a study of T-cell reconstitution after alpha-beta-depleted transplantation in children. General study findings and limits: At around two months after transplant, the alpha-beta T cells were reportedly derived from several hundred expanded clones that came from non-depleted graft cells. Hyperexpanded clones declined; after one year, newly produced T cells mostly supplied diversity. Surviving recipient T cells and thymic progenitors accounted for the high day-60 TCRbeta diversity observed in some patients.

Unique molecular identifiers were incorporated into the prepared TCRbeta library. TCRdb reanalysed the PCR reads using MiXCR and keeps one entry per CDR3 protein. The sample holds roughly 490,000 distinct CDR3 sequences, about 10% seen once. This clonotype has at least ten counts. Its antigen is as yet unknown. The germline V gene has CDR1 KGHDR and CDR2 SFDVKD. Trimming took off 5 bases at V and 1 base at J, with 21 bases between the two ends. The length of the CDR3 is 18 residues. The chain is built from TRBV24-1 and TRBJ2-3; D gene ambiguous. The sample consisted of PBMCs, mostly from graft donor cells, taken 180 days after TCRalphabeta/CD19-depleted stem cell transplant. The source of this sequence is a female patient younger than 10 who had a stem cell transplant for aplastic anemia, so the T cells may come from the graft donor. In nucleotides, the CDR3 is TGTGCCACCAGTGGCCAACAAGAACTGATGGGCCGCACAGATACGCAGTATTTT. Protein sequence: CATSGQQELMGRTDTQYF.